The rows below give T cell receptor beta chains drawn from one sample of a study of cytomegalovirus exposure and HLA in healthy donors. Using immunoSEQ multiplex PCR, the repertoire was profiled, and TCRdb retains in-frame clones only, with some absent. The sample contains 220,000 or so clones, 78% of which appear only once. Sequencing was performed on PBMCs. These receptors were taken from a male donor in good health and CMV-seronegative. Each CDR3 is given with its conserved first and last residue. Each record gives: J gene, clone size, D gene, V gene, CDR3 protein. A D gene is named only where the DNA matches it firmly. For some rows the clone size is stated as once, few or many, or as a class when expanded; others skip it.

TRBJ2-6 . . TRBV19 CASSLESGANVLTF
TRBJ1-4 . TRBD1 TRBV6-5 CASRGQSNEKLFF
TRBJ1-5 . TRBD1 TRBV5-1 CASMEGTGRGQPQHF
TRBJ2-3 . TRBD2 TRBV7-6 CASSRLAGVGDTQYF
TRBJ2-5 . TRBD2 TRBV5-1 CASSLGLAVTLGETQYF
TRBJ1-2 . . TRBV28 CASSFGTHNYGYTF
TRBJ2-3 . . TRBV7-9 CASSLVAAVTDTQYF
TRBJ2-7 . TRBD1 TRBV6-1 CASSTRTGGGEQYF
TRBJ2-2 few . TRBV5-4 CASSKGAGPVNTGELFF
TRBJ1-2 few . TRBV6-4 CASSATGTSYGYTF
TRBJ2-2 . . TRBV6-5 CASTSLGGTTGELFF
TRBJ1-1 few TRBD1 TRBV19 CASSIGQGTRAFF
TRBJ1-5 once . TRBV7-9 CASSLGDQPQHF
TRBJ2-3 . . TRBV5-1 CASSPVAASTDTQYF
TRBJ2-5 . . TRBV15 CATSRMSTETQYF
TRBJ1-5 . TRBD1 TRBV7-9 CASSLGQGAEQPQHF
TRBJ2-7 . TRBD2 TRBV6-5 CASSSPGLAAYEQYF
TRBJ2-7 few TRBD2 TRBV5-6 CASSPGTSAQYF
TRBJ1-4 few TRBD1 TRBV19 CASSVTGDTNEKLFF
TRBJ2-3 . . TRBV5-5 CASSFVASRLGGRADTQYF
TRBJ2-1 . TRBD1 TRBV5-1 CASSAPGTGGNEQFF
TRBJ1-1 . . TRBV5-4 CASRPTSGLDTEAFF
TRBJ1-1 . . TRBV14 CASSQERVRSEAFF
TRBJ2-7 . . TRBV21-1 CASSKDRQTSGTSDGPRPPYEQYF
TRBJ2-1 few TRBD2 TRBV4-2 CASSLAGLAGHNEQFF
TRBJ2-2 . TRBD2 TRBV5-4 CASHSGTKNTGELFF
TRBJ2-6 . . TRBV28 CASSFSSGANVLTF
TRBJ2-3 . TRBD2 TRBV6-1 CASSEAVSASGLEGQYF
TRBJ2-5 . . TRBV27 CASRGLERVGETQYF
TRBJ2-7 . . TRBV5-1 CASSLIRGGDEQYF
TRBJ2-3 . TRBD1 TRBV6-6 CASSYSRDRGGTQYF
TRBJ2-2 . . TRBV11-1 CASRLRANTGELFF
TRBJ1-3 . . TRBV28 CASSAGSRLNTIYF
TRBJ2-1 . TRBD2 TRBV27 CASSLSKAGGWNEQFF
TRBJ2-2 once TRBD2 TRBV7-7 CASSSSGRGTGELFF
TRBJ2-5 . . TRBV2 CASSDLLQETQYF
TRBJ1-3 . TRBD1 TRBV9 CASSYGTGRSGNTIYF
TRBJ1-4 once . TRBV6-5 CASSADSLLGEKLFF
TRBJ2-1 once . TRBV7-9 CASSLVILGSDEQFF
TRBJ2-2 . . TRBV28 CASNRVRGGELFF
TRBJ2-7 . . TRBV14 CASSHRVSHEQYF
TRBJ2-5 . TRBD1 TRBV9 CASSVNRGSETQYF
TRBJ2-2 . TRBD2 TRBV5-1 CASSPGLAGANTGELFF
TRBJ2-1 . . TRBV2 CASSEPGSSYNEQFF
TRBJ1-6 once . TRBV5-1 CASSGRTPGSSYNSPLHF
TRBJ1-3 . TRBD1 TRBV18 CASSPNRGDTIYF